A single sample gave rise to the 28 T cell receptor beta chains below, sequenced in a study of beta chain features in type 1 diabetes. General study results and limits: In every one of the four CD4+ subsets, TCRB CDR3s were moderately but significantly shorter in Type 1 diabetes patients.

No cognate antigen is known for these TCRs. What was sequenced were expressed TCRB transcripts, since all of the isolated RNA had been reverse transcribed. The method was immunoSEQ multiplex PCR; TCRdb's version includes in-frame clones alone and lacks a portion of them. The data contain about 160,000 clones, approximately 8% of them singletons. Material for sequencing was central memory CD4+ T cells from blood. The receptors stem from a woman between 40 and 55 years old with type 1 diabetes.

The chain links TRBV7-9 to TRBJ2-3, with TRBD2 as a possible D gene (6 bases). Germline assignment: CDR1 SEHNR and CDR2 FQNEAQ (reference sequence). The CDR3 spans 14 residues. V dropped 3 bases and J dropped 3 bases, with 10 bases sitting between them. The CDR3 is CASSFGGGTDTQYF. CDR3 nucleotide sequence: TGTGCCAGCAGCTTCGGAGGAGGGACAGATACGCAGTATTTT.

In this sample, this clone turned up many times. The chain has TRBV4-2 and TRBJ1-2, with 8 bases fitting TRBD1. CDR1 is LGHNA and CDR2 is YNFKEQ in the germline V gene. V lost 4 bases, J lost 1 base, and 5 bases stayed unmatched. The CDR3 length is 15 residues. The CDR3, as DNA: TGTGCCAGCAGCCCCGGGACAGGAGATAACTATGGCTACACCTTC. It is translated as CASSPGTGDNYGYTF.

The chain is built from TRBV6-5 and TRBJ2-7, with D perhaps matching TRBD2 (6 bases). V was pared by 2 bases and J by 7 bases, with 9 bases between. The germline CDR1 and CDR2 sequences are MNHEY and SVGAGI. The CDR3 consists of 12 residues. CDR3 protein: CASSYAGREQYF. CDR3 nucleotides: TGTGCCAGCAGTTACGCGGGGCGTGAGCAGTACTTC.

This rearrangement joins TRBV5-6 to TRBJ2-7; TRBD2 might be the D (6 bases). This CDR3 region has 15 residues. The germline V gene has CDR1 SGHDT and CDR2 YYEEEE. Trimming stripped 3 bases from V and 3 bases from J, with 16 bases between. The CDR3 coding sequence is TGTGCCAGCAGCTCTCCCGCCGCGGACTACTACGAGCAGTACTTC. Amino acids: CASSSPAADYYEQYF.

This sequence joins TRBV30 and TRBJ1-2, with D tentatively TRBD1 (6 bases). Looked up from germline, CDR1 is GTSNPN and CDR2 is SVGIG (reference sequence). V was clipped by 5 bases and J by 4 bases, with 8 bases between them. This CDR3 has 11 residues. CDR3 DNA: TGTGCCTGGGGACAGCGCTATGGCTACACCTTC. Its protein is CAWGQRYGYTF.

This clone was detected only a few times. The CDR3 DNA reads TGTGCCAGCAGTTCGGCCGGGGGGATTGGCTACACCTTC. This encodes CASSSAGGIGYTF. This rearrangement joins TRBV28 to TRBJ1-2; tentatively, D is TRBD1 (5 bases). This CDR3 has 13 residues. The germline V gene has CDR1 MDHEN and CDR2 SYDVKM. V was pared by 4 bases and J by 7 bases, with 13 bases between.

The chain employs TRBV18 and TRBJ1-2, with 8 bases matching TRBD1. In germline, CDR1 is KGHSH, CDR2 LQKENI. The CDR3 spans 14 residues. After removal of 6 bases from V and 3 bases from J, the junction contained 6 bases not matched to a gene. CDR3 sequence (DNA): TGTGCCAGCTCGCAACAGGGGGATCACTATGGCTACACCTTC. Translation: CASSQQGDHYGYTF.

This clone was observed a few times. This sequence joins TRBV5-4 and TRBJ1-5; no definite D call. Germline loops: CDR1 SGHNT, CDR2 YYREEE (reference sequence). The V gene lost 1 base and the J gene lost 15 bases, with 14 bases spanning the gap. The CDR3 sequence is 12 residues long. The CDR3 DNA is TGTGCCAGCAGCTTGAAGGGAGGGAGGTGGCATTTT. Encoded protein: CASSLKGGRWHF.

V usage is TRBV18 and J usage is TRBJ1-2; possibly TRBD1 for D (6 bases). The germline V gene has CDR1 KGHSH and CDR2 LQKENI. CDR3 length: 14 residues. Trimming left V 4 bases short and J 4 bases short, with 13 bases between. The CDR3 nucleotides are TGTGCCAGCTCACAGAGGACAGAACCCTATGGCTACACCTTC. Residues: CASSQRTEPYGYTF. The variable domain in full, with the rest retrieved from reference TRBV18 and TRBJ1-2, is NAGVMQNPRHLVRRRGQEARLRCSPMKGHSHVYWYRQLPEEGLKFMVYLQKENIIDESGMPKERFSAEFPKEGPSILRIQQVVRGDSAAYFCASSQRTEPYGYTFGSGTRLTVV.

The chain employs TRBV7-9 and TRBJ2-5; TRBD2 matches 13 bases. Germline values: CDR1 SEHNR, CDR2 FQNEAQ (reference sequence). This CDR3 has 17 residues. Trimming at V came to 0 bases and at J to 5 bases, leaving 6 bases not matched to a gene. CDR3 region: CASSLAGLAGVQETQYF. CDR3 coding DNA: TGTGCCAGCAGCTTAGCTGGACTAGCGGGAGTCCAGGAGACCCAGTACTTC.

The chain has TRBV2 and TRBJ2-3, with 7 bases identical to TRBD2. V shed 3 bases, J shed 3 bases, and the junction held 3 bases outside the gene matches. This CDR3 has 14 amino acids. Germline V gives CDR1 SNHLY, CDR2 FYNNEI. The CDR3 DNA sequence: TGTGCCAGCAGTGAGTTGCGGGGGACAGATACGCAGTATTTT. It is translated as CASSELRGTDTQYF.

The table lists this clone with a few counts. The rearrangement links TRBV7-2 to TRBJ2-5, with D perhaps matching TRBD2 (6 bases). The CDR3 is 15 residues long. Trimming removed 5 bases from V and 5 bases from J, with 18 bases in between. Germline V gene lookup returns CDR1 SGHTA and CDR2 FQGNSA. CDR3 loop: CASSLDGGNGETQYF. As DNA, the CDR3 is TGTGCCAGCAGCCTTGACGGCGGGAATGGGGAGACCCAGTACTTC.

The chain couples TRBV6-6 to TRBJ1-1; weak D call: TRBD1 (6 bases). Between the trimmed V and J ends, which lost 8 bases and 1 base, there was a span of 8 bases. This CDR3 contains 12 residues. Germline V gene lookup returns CDR1 MNHNY and CDR2 SVGAGI (reference sequence). CDR3 bases: TGTGCCAGCGGACAGAGGAACACTGAAGCTTTCTTT. This encodes CASGQRNTEAFF.

Concerning this clone itself: This could be a read error, since a much larger clone is one nucleotide away. This sample also contains other DNA sequences that code for the same CDR3. This chain links TRBV7-2 with TRBJ1-4; 7 bases agree with TRBD1. The CDR3 is 14 amino acids. Looked up from germline, CDR1 is SGHTA and CDR2 is FQGNSA. The trim removed 1 base at V and 6 bases at J, leaving 2 bases unmatched. The CDR3, as DNA: TGTGCCAGCAGCTTAGTCGGGACAGATGAAAAACTGTTTTTT. Translated, it gives CASSLVGTDEKLFF.

V usage is TRBV18 and J usage is TRBJ2-2, with D maybe TRBD1 (6 bases). This CDR3 is built from 15 residues. The germline V gene has CDR1 KGHSH and CDR2 LQKENI. The V and J ends lost 3 bases and 1 base respectively, with 9 bases between them. The CDR3 DNA follows: TGTGCCAGCTCACCGCCGGGACAGAACACCGGGGAGCTGTTTTTT. Amino acids: CASSPPGQNTGELFF. Drawing the rest from reference TRBV18 and TRBJ2-2, the complete variable domain is NAGVMQNPRHLVRRRGQEARLRCSPMKGHSHVYWYRQLPEEGLKFMVYLQKENIIDESGMPKERFSAEFPKEGPSILRIQQVVRGDSAAYFCASSPPGQNTGELFFGEGSRLTVL.

This clone was found many times. The chain recombines TRBV23-1 with TRBJ2-1; D gene ambiguous. TRBV23-1 is designated an ORF whose function remains uncertain. With 0 bases removed from V and 8 bases from J, the gap between germline ends came to 14 bases. The CDR3 loop spans 15 amino acids. CDR3 residues: CASSQSKASADEQFF. For the CDR3, the DNA is TGCGCCAGCAGTCAATCAAAGGCCTCCGCGGATGAGCAGTTCTTC.

This clone has only a few counts. This chain links TRBV7-2 with TRBJ2-7, with 11 bases aligning to TRBD2. Germline CDR1 reads SGHTA; CDR2 reads FQGNSA. V was pared by 1 base and J by 4 bases, with 6 bases of the junction left unmatched. The CDR3 spans 16 residues. The CDR3 sequence is CASSLGSGGAEYEQYF. The CDR3 nucleotides read TGTGCCAGCAGCTTAGGTAGCGGGGGGGCTGAATACGAGCAGTACTTC.

The chain links TRBV29-1 to TRBJ1-1, with D possibly being TRBD1 (5 bases). Germline CDR1 SQVTM, CDR2 ANQGSEA. Trimming cost V 5 bases and J 2 bases, with 12 bases left between them. The CDR3 is 13 residues long. The CDR3 spells CSVWGQGNTEAFF. DNA for the CDR3: TGCAGCGTTTGGGGTCAGGGAAACACTGAAGCTTTCTTT.

The chain is built from TRBV4-3 and TRBJ1-2; tentatively, D is TRBD1 (5 bases). The CDR3 loop spans 15 amino acids. The germline CDR1 and CDR2 sequences are LGHNA and YSLEER. The V and J ends lost 1 base and 6 bases respectively, with 15 bases between them. This CDR3 is CASSQAGGALDGYTF. The CDR3 bases are TGCGCCAGCAGCCAAGCTGGAGGGGCGCTCGATGGCTACACCTTC.

This clone showed up many times. V is TRBV7-9 and J is TRBJ1-5; a possible D gene is TRBD1 (6 bases). Germline assignment: CDR1 SEHNR and CDR2 FQNEAQ (reference sequence). V was shortened by 2 bases and J by 2 bases, with 13 bases between the two germline ends. The CDR3 sequence is 16 residues long. CDR3 bases: TGTGCCAGCAGCTTATCACAGGGAGTGGGCAATCAGCCCCAGCATTTT. Translated, it gives CASSLSQGVGNQPQHF.

This clone was observed a few times. This chain connects TRBV5-1 to TRBJ2-5; TRBD2 aligns across 10 bases. CDR3 size: 15 residues. The trim removed 7 bases at V and 1 base at J, leaving 7 bases unmatched. The V gene's germline CDR1 is SGHRS and CDR2 YFSETQ. The CDR3 DNA is TGCGCCAGCGCCGGACTAGCGGCAGCCCAAGAGACCCAGTACTTC. Translated: CASAGLAAAQETQYF.

This clone came up a few times. V and J are TRBV6-5 and TRBJ2-5; a possible D gene is TRBD1 (6 bases). Trimming took off 4 bases at V and 4 bases at J, with 10 bases between the two ends. From germline, CDR1 is MNHEY and CDR2 SVGAGI. The CDR3 is 13 residues long. CDR3: CASSFGGSETQYF. CDR3 coding DNA: TGTGCCAGCAGTTTTGGGGGCTCAGAGACCCAGTACTTC.

J is TRBJ1-1 and V is TRBV7-8; D might be TRBD1 (6 bases). CDR3 length equals 15 residues. Trimming took 1 base from V and 4 from J, leaving 13 bases between them. Germline loops: CDR1 SGHVS, CDR2 FQNEAQ. The CDR3 spells CASSLGMTGSTEAFF. The CDR3 DNA follows: TGTGCCAGCAGCTTAGGGATGACAGGCTCCACTGAAGCTTTCTTT.

This rearrangement joins TRBV7-3 to TRBJ2-2; no reliable D call. Trimming took 3 bases from V and 3 from J, leaving 8 bases between them. Germline CDR1 and CDR2: SGHTA and FQGTGA. CDR3 size: 14 residues. The CDR3 is CASSFSSDTGELFF. In DNA form, the CDR3 reads TGTGCCAGCAGCTTTAGCAGTGACACCGGGGAGCTGTTTTTT.

This clone was detected a few times. The V gene is TRBV7-2, the J gene TRBJ2-3; 12 bases fit TRBD2. In germline, CDR1 is SGHTA, CDR2 FQGNSA. The CDR3 totals 17 residues. The V and J ends lost 5 bases and 3 bases, in that order; junction bases with no gene match: 9. CDR3 in amino acids: CASSPRTSGIKTDTQYF. The CDR3 DNA reads TGTGCCAGCAGCCCACGGACTAGCGGGATCAAGACAGATACGCAGTATTTT.

The table lists this clone with a few counts. This rearrangement joins TRBV28 to TRBJ1-5; TRBD1 is a possible D gene (5 bases). CDR1 is MDHEN and CDR2 is SYDVKM in the germline V gene. The CDR3 spans 15 residues. The V and J ends lost 5 bases and 0 bases respectively, with 11 bases between them. CDR3 in DNA: TGTGCCAGCAGTGTGGGGGGAGCTAGCAATCAGCCCCAGCATTTT. Protein product: CASSVGGASNQPQHF.

The rearrangement links TRBV28 to TRBJ1-2, with D hard to call. The CDR3 has 12 amino acids. Trimming removed 7 bases at V and 7 bases at J, with 13 bases between. Germline assignment: CDR1 MDHEN and CDR2 SYDVKM. CDR3 loop: CASTTLPRGYTF. CDR3 nucleotides: TGTGCCAGCACCACCCTACCCCGTGGCTACACCTTC.

Points on this clone: Other DNA sequences from this sample encode an identical CDR3 as well. The chain links TRBV29-1 to TRBJ1-4; TRBD1 agrees at 8 bases. V trimming: 0 bases; J trimming: 7 bases; junction bases outside the gene matches: 4. CDR3 length equals 14 residues. Germline assignment: CDR1 SQVTM and CDR2 ANQGSEA. CDR3 sequence (DNA): TGCAGCGTTGAAGATGGAGACAGGGGTGAAAAACTGTTTTTT. Protein product: CSVEDGDRGEKLFF.